The source of this T cell receptor beta chain is a study of T cells in Graves' hyperthyroidism and ophthalmopathy (dated by TCRdb to between 2018 and 2020). Some background on the complete study: Peripheral blood samples were taken at the time of initial diagnosis, prior to any treatment. To identify TCR V-J signatures that set the groups apart, the researchers used a discovery cohort of 100 or so patients, made up of around 40 with Graves' ophthalmopathy and 57 with stable Graves' hyperthyroidism. Whether ophthalmopathy could be predicted prospectively was tested in an independent validation cohort made up of about 20 hyperthyroidism patients plus 17 patients who later progressed to ophthalmopathy. The approximately 100 discovery patients were randomly split 7:3 into training and test sets. Thyroid tissue and blood T-cell repertoires from several Graves' hyperthyroidism patients were also compared in the study. After blood sampling, hyperthyroidism patients were treated with methimazole at a starting dose of 30 mg daily, and ophthalmopathy patients were treated with high-dose intravenous methylprednisolone. The paper reports TCR Vbeta CDR3 sequencing of roughly 140 peripheral blood samples: around 45 ophthalmopathy, approximately 74 hyperthyroidism and approximately 17 progressor patients. Points the paper makes about the study in general: A 13 V-J signature model separated ophthalmopathy from stable hyperthyroidism, with roughly 88% sensitivity and about 81% specificity in cross-validation and 80%/75% in testing. Most expanded thyroid clonotypes (frequency above 0.001) were also found in blood, which suggests that blood repertoires may mirror thyroid immune responses. No statistical method was used to fix the sample size in advance, and group allocation was not hidden from the investigators. In validation, the model predicted progression to ophthalmopathy a median of approximately 6.3 months before onset, with over 60% sensitivity and roughly 79% specificity.

Hyperthyroidism patients were newly diagnosed, had a disease duration of under 2 months, and were aged 18 to 65 years. The study excluded patients with uncontrolled infections, other autoimmune diseases, pregnancy or lactation. Diagnoses were based on clinical symptoms, serum thyroxine and TRAb, thyroid ultrasound and orbital computed tomography. Blood from progressor patients was collected at the time of first diagnosis with hyperthyroidism, before any ophthalmopathy symptoms had appeared. PBMCs were isolated from 7.5 to 10 ml of fresh peripheral blood by Ficoll-Paque density gradient centrifugation. Progressor patients were first diagnosed with Graves' hyperthyroidism and then developed ophthalmopathy during follow-up. Total RNA was extracted using Trizol reagent, and RNA quality was assessed on an Agilent 2100 Bioanalyzer. Taken from cysteine to phenylalanine, the CDR3 has 16 residues. Only the CDR3 DNA is retained, 48 bases long and in frame from the first base. V and J are truncated by 0 bases and 2 bases respectively, leaving an intervening sequence of 12 bases. Sequences SGHNT (CDR1) and YENEEA (CDR2) are obtained from the germline V gene.

In regard to this clonotype: Its antigen is currently not known. Base qualities are not recorded, but no much larger clone differs from it by a single base.

Amplification of TCR beta CDR3 regions was carried out from RNA transcripts. For the first round of RT-PCR on the TCR CDR3, the HTBI primer set was used together with the Qiagen OneStep RT-PCR kit. A second multiplex PCR round built the libraries, followed by size selection and purification. The libraries were sequenced on an Illumina HiSeq2000 using paired-end 100 bp reads. Concerning the study's data processing: SOAPnuke was used to process the raw data, removing reads that contained adapters or uncalled bases, had a mean Phred below 15, or lacked an exact match to the constant primer or identifier. High-quality paired reads were merged using COPE v1.2.5, and each unique nucleotide sequence was defined as a clonotype. MiTCR v1.1 was used to align the clonotypes against IMGT TRBV, TRBD and TRBJ reference segments. Analysis was restricted to V-J combinations with a frequency above 0.0001, which covered just over 98% of repertoires. The TCS score was defined as F50 (clonal expansion) divided by E x V (chaos), with BLOSUM62-based TCRdist calculated between CDR3 peptides within each V-J. Welch's t-statistics and random forest reduced 500 to 550 V-J features to roughly 13, which were used in a naive Bayes classifier (R e1071). The public reads were reanalyzed by TCRdb: fastp trimming at Q25, MiXCR alignment, in-frame beta chains only. One record per CDR3 amino acid sequence lists the most common genes and DNA. TCRdb, not the original authors, processed these V and J calls. The sample table records some 600,000 distinct CDR3 sequences; around 13% of these occur just once. The biggest ten clones account for roughly 5.5% of the sample.

This clonotype originated in a woman in her 30s with Graves' hyperthyroidism that later progressed to Graves' ophthalmopathy. The V and J segments used are TRBV11-3 and TRBJ2-3, and perhaps TRBD1 as D gene, on 5 matching bases. Sequenced material: blood. Here the CDR3 is given as CASSLDLTGHTDTQYF. The nucleotide sequence reads as follows: TGTGCCAGCAGCTTAGATCTAACAGGCCACACAGATACGCAGTATTTT.